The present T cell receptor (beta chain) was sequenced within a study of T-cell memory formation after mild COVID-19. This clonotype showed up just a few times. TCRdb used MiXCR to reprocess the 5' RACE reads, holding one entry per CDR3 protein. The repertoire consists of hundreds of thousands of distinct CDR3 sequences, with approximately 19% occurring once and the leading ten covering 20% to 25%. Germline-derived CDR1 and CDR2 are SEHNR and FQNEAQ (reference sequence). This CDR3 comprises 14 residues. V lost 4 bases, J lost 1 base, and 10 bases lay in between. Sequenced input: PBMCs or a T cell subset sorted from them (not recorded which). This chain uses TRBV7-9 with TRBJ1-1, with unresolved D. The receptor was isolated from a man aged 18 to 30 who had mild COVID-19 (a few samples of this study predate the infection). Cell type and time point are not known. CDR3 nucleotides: TGTGCCAGCAGCTCGCCTCAAGGGAACACTGAAGCTTTCTTT. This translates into CASSSPQGNTEAFF.